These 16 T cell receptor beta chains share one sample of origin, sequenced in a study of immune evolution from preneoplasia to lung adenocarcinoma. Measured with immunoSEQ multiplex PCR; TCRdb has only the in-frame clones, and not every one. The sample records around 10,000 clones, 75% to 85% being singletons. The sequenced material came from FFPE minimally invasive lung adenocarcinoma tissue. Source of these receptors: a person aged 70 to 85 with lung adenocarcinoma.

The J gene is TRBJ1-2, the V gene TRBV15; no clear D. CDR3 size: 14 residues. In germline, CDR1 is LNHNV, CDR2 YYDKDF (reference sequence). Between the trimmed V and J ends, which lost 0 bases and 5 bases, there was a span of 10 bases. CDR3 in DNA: TGTGCCACCAGCAGAGACCTCATGACGTATGGCTACACCTTC. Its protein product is CATSRDLMTYGYTF. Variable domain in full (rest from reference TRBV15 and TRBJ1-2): DAMVIQNPRYQVTQFGKPVTLSCSQTLNHNVMYWYQQKSSQAPKLLFHYYDKDFNNEADTPDNFQSRRPNTSFCFLDIRSPGLGDTAMYLCATSRDLMTYGYTFGSGTRLTVV.

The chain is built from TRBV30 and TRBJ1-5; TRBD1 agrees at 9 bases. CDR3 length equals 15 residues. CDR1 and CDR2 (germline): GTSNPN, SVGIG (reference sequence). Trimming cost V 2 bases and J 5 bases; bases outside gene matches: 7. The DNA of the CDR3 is TGTGCCTGGAGTACGGGAACAGGGGGCGATCAGCCCCAGCATTTT. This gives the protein CAWSTGTGGDQPQHF. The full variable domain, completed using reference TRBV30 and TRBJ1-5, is SQTIHQWPATLVQPVGSPLSLECTVEGTSNPNLYWYRQAAGRGLQLLFYSVGIGQISSEVPQNLSASRPQDRQFILSSKKLLLSDSGFYLCAWSTGTGGDQPQHFGDGTRLSIL.

This CDR3 reads CASSREGGYGYTF. CDR3 sequence (DNA): TGTGCCAGCTCCCGGGAAGGGGGCTATGGCTACACCTTC. The chain couples TRBV27 to TRBJ1-2; a possible D gene is TRBD1 (6 bases). Germline CDR1 and CDR2: MNHEY and SMNVEV (reference sequence). The CDR3 is 13 residues long. The V and J ends lost 8 bases and 4 bases respectively, with 14 bases between them.

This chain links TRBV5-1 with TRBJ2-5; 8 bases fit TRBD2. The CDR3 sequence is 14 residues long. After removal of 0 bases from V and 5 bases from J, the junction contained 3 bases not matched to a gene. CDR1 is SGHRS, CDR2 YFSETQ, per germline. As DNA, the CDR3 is TGCGCCAGCAGCTTGGCGGGAGGGGTGGAGACCCAGTACTTC. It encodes CASSLAGGVETQYF. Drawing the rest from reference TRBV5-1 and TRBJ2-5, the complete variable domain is KAGVTQTPRYLIKTRGQQVTLSCSPISGHRSVSWYQQTPGQGLQFLFEYFSETQRNKGNFPGRFSGRQFSNSRSEMNVSTLELGDSALYLCASSLAGGVETQYFGPGTRLLVL.

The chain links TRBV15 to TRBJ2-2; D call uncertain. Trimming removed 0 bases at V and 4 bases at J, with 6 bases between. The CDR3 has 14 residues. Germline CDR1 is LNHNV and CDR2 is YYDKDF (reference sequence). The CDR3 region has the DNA TGTGCCACCAGCAGAGATGGTACCACCGGGGAGCTGTTTTTT. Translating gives CATSRDGTTGELFF.

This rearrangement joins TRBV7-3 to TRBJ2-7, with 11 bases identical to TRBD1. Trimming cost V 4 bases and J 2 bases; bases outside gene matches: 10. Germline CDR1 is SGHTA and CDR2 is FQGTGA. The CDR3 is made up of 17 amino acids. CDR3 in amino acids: CASSSRPPGQGAYEQYF. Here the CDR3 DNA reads TGTGCCAGCAGCTCGCGTCCGCCGGGACAGGGGGCCTACGAGCAGTACTTC.

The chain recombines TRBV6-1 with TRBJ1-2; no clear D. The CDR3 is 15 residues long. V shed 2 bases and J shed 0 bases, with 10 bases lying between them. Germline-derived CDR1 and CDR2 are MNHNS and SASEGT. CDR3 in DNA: TGTGCCAGCAGTGAACCGGGTTGGTCTAACTATGGCTACACCTTC. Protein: CASSEPGWSNYGYTF.

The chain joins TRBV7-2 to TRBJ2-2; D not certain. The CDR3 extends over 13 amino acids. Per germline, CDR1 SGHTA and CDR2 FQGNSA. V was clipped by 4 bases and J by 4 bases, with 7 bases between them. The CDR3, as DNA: TGTGCCAGCAGCTACATTCGCACCGGGGAGCTGTTTTTT. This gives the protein CASSYIRTGELFF.

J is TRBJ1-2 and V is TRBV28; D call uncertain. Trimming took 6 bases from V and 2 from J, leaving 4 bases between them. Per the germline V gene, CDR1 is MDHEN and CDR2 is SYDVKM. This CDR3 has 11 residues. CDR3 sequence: CASSSNYGYTF. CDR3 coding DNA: TGTGCCAGCAGCTCGAACTATGGCTACACCTTC.

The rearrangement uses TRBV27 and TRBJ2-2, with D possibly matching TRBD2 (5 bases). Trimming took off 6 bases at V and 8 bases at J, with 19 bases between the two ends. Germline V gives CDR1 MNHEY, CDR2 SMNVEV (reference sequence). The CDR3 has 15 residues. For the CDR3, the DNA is TGTGCCAGCAGAAGGTGGCGGGTACAAGTTGGGGAGCTGTTTTTT. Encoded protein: CASRRWRVQVGELFF.

The CDR3: CASSYPGQDNSPLHF. In nucleotides, the CDR3 is TGTGCCAGCAGTTACCCGGGACAGGATAATTCACCCCTCCACTTT. This chain uses TRBV6-5 with TRBJ1-6; 8 bases fit TRBD1. Unmatched junction bases numbered 2, after V lost 2 bases and J lost 5 bases. CDR3 size: 15 residues. Per germline, CDR1 MNHEY and CDR2 SVGAGI.

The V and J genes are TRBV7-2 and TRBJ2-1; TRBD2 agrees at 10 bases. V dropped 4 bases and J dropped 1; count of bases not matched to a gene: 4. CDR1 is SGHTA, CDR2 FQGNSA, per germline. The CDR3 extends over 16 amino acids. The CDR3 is CASSSAGLASYNEQFF. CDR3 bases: TGTGCCAGCAGCTCGGCGGGACTAGCGTCCTACAATGAGCAGTTCTTC.

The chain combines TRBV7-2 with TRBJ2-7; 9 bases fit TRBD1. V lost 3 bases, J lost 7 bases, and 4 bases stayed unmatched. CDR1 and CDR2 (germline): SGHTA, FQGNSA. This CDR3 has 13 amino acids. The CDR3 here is CASSFYRGPEQYF. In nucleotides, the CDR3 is TGTGCCAGCAGCTTCTACAGGGGGCCGGAGCAGTACTTC.

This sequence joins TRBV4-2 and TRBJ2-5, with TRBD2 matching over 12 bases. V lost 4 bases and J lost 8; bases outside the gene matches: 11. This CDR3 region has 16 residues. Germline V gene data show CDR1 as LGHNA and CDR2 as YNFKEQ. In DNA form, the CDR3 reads TGTGCCAGCAGCCGAGAACTAGCGGGGGGAGGAGATACCCAGTACTTC. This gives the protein CASSRELAGGGDTQYF.

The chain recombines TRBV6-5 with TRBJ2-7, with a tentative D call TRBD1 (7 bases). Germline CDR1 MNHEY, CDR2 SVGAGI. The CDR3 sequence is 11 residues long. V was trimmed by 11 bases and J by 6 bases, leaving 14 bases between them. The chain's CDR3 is CASQGGGEQYF. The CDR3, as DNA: TGTGCCTCCCAGGGGGGAGGCGAGCAGTACTTC.

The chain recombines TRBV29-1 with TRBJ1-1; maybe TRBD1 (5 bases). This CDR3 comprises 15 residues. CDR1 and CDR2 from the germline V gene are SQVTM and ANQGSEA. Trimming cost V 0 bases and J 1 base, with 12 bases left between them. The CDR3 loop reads CSVEDPWGENTEAFF. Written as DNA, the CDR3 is TGCAGCGTTGAAGATCCATGGGGGGAGAACACTGAAGCTTTCTTT.